These 14 T cell receptor beta chains originate from one sample sequenced in a study of T cell therapy after organ transplantation. TCRdb's copy holds only in-frame clones and misses some; the assay was immunoSEQ multiplex PCR. The sample has roughly 20,000 clones, roughly 84% seen once. Time point given: 20-29 weeks after completion of therapy. The antigens these receptors bind are not known. The sample here was CD8+ T cells from blood, taken after autologous CMV-specific T cell therapy. These receptors originate from a human patient who had received a solid organ transplant and had CMV disease. Some T cells may be graft donor cells.

The rearrangement uses TRBV13 and TRBJ2-1; a possible D gene is TRBD1 (6 bases). The CDR3 has 16 amino acids. The V gene lost 5 bases and the J gene lost 4 bases, with 18 bases spanning the gap. Germline loops: CDR1 PRHDT, CDR2 FYEKMQ (reference sequence). The CDR3 loop reads CASSPPPGQKYNEQFF. The DNA for the CDR3 is TGTGCCAGCAGCCCCCCACCCGGACAGAAATACAATGAGCAGTTCTTC.

This clone was detected once. This chain joins TRBV27 and TRBJ2-5; 7 positions agree with TRBD2. The CDR3 sequence is 16 residues long. The J segment lost 4 bases and the V segment lost 0 bases, leaving 8 bases of the junction unmatched. Germline V gene lookup returns CDR1 MNHEY and CDR2 SMNVEV (reference sequence). CDR3: CASSLSSAGVGETQYF. In DNA, the CDR3 is TGTGCCAGCAGTTTATCTAGTGCGGGAGTTGGAGAGACCCAGTACTTC.

This chain links TRBV6-5 with TRBJ2-7, with TRBD2 identical over 11 bases. Trimming at V came to 8 bases and at J to 3 bases, leaving 3 bases not matched to a gene. This CDR3 contains 13 residues. Germline V gene lookup returns CDR1 MNHEY and CDR2 SVGAGI. The CDR3 here is CASQGLADYEQYF. The DNA for the CDR3 is TGTGCCAGCCAGGGACTAGCGGACTACGAGCAGTACTTC.

The rearrangement uses TRBV14 and TRBJ2-7, with unresolved D. CDR3 size: 13 residues. The V end lost 3 bases, the J end lost 1 base, and 7 bases lay between the germline ends. Per the germline V gene, CDR1 is SGHDN and CDR2 is FVKESK. CDR3 bases: TGTGCCAGCAGCCACCTTGTTTCCTACGAGCAGTACTTC. It is translated as CASSHLVSYEQYF.

In this sample, this clone turned up once. The gene calls are TRBV27 and TRBJ2-7; no reliable D call. V lost 3 bases and J 2 bases, leaving 8 bases between the germline ends. CDR1 is MNHEY and CDR2 is SMNVEV in the germline V gene (reference sequence). The CDR3 contains 13 residues. DNA of the CDR3: TGTGCCAGCAGTTTCCGATTTCCCTACGAGCAGTACTTC. Translation gives CASSFRFPYEQYF.

The chain employs TRBV30 and TRBJ2-7, with a possible D match to TRBD1 (5 bases). CDR3 length: 11 amino acids. Trimming removed 2 bases from V and 3 bases from J, with 5 bases in between. Germline V gene lookup returns CDR1 GTSNPN and CDR2 SVGIG (reference sequence). CDR3: CAWSQGYEQYF. The CDR3 coding sequence is TGTGCCTGGAGTCAGGGCTACGAGCAGTACTTC.

The genes are TRBV7-8 and TRBJ2-2; D is ambiguous. Germline-derived CDR1 and CDR2 are SGHVS and FQNEAQ. V was pared by 0 bases and J by 1 base, with 12 bases between. The CDR3 loop spans 17 amino acids. The CDR3 spells CASSLALLILNTGELFF. CDR3 sequence (DNA): TGTGCCAGCAGCTTAGCGCTTCTAATACTGAACACCGGGGAGCTGTTTTTT.

V is TRBV6-1 and J is TRBJ2-3; D ambiguous. This CDR3 is built from 11 residues. Per germline, CDR1 MNHNS and CDR2 SASEGT. V was clipped by 2 bases and J by 6 bases, with 3 bases between them. This CDR3 reads CASSELDTQYF. The CDR3 DNA reads as TGTGCCAGCAGTGAATTGGATACGCAGTATTTT.

This chain connects TRBV7-6 to TRBJ1-3, with unresolved D. The CDR3 has 16 residues. CDR1 and CDR2 from the germline V gene are SGHVS and FNYEAQ. Trimming removed 1 base at V and 0 bases at J, with 10 bases between. CDR3 loop: CASSLEGQHSGNTIYF. CDR3 nucleotides: TGTGCCAGCAGCTTAGAAGGGCAGCACTCTGGAAACACCATATATTTT.

This clone was recorded once. The chain uses TRBV6-5 and TRBJ2-7; D remains ambiguous. Germline values: CDR1 MNHEY, CDR2 SVGAGI. V lost 2 bases and J 2 bases, leaving 1 base between the germline ends. CDR3 length: 11 amino acids. CDR3 amino acids: CASSYTYEQYF. The CDR3 DNA reads TGTGCCAGCAGTTACACCTACGAGCAGTACTTC.

The chain employs TRBV7-2 and TRBJ2-7; 7 positions match TRBD1. There are 14 residues in the CDR3. The V gene end was trimmed by 5 bases and the J gene end by 2 bases; junction bases not matched to a gene: 6. The germline CDR1 and CDR2 sequences are SGHTA and FQGNSA. CDR3 sequence: CASSPTGLPYEQYF. CDR3 DNA: TGTGCCAGCAGCCCGACAGGGCTTCCCTACGAGCAGTACTTC.

For this clone: Other DNA sequences in the same sample also yield this CDR3. This chain links TRBV4-3 with TRBJ2-7; D call uncertain. Germline CDR1 and CDR2: LGHNA and YSLEER. V lost 0 bases, J lost 2 bases, and 8 bases lay in between. This CDR3 is 14 amino acids long. The CDR3 sequence: CASSQEPGPYEQYF. The CDR3 coding sequence is TGCGCCAGCAGCCAAGAGCCCGGCCCCTACGAGCAGTACTTC.

This clone occurred once. CDR3 protein: CASSYSLGQGTDTQYF. The CDR3 nucleotides read TGTGCCAGCAGTTACTCGCTGGGGCAAGGGACAGATACGCAGTATTTT. V is TRBV6-5 and J is TRBJ2-3, with a weak D call TRBD1 (5 bases). The CDR3 has 16 residues. Germline assignment: CDR1 MNHEY and CDR2 SVGAGI. Trimming took 0 bases from V and 3 from J, leaving 13 bases between them.

The rearrangement joins TRBV5-1 to TRBJ2-7, with 7 positions matching TRBD1. V lost 4 bases, J lost 4 bases, and 11 bases stayed unmatched. The CDR3 has 15 residues. Germline V gives CDR1 SGHRS, CDR2 YFSETQ. In nucleotides, the CDR3 is TGCGCCAGCAGCCCTGACAGGGCGTTGGTTTACGAGCAGTACTTC. As protein: CASSPDRALVYEQYF.